Shown below are 3 T cell receptor beta chains from a single sample sequenced in a study of OX40 agonist ivuxolimab in advanced cancers. Produced via immunoSEQ multiplex PCR; TCRdb's table is partial and in-frame only. Among 76,000 or so clones listed, about 89% were seen once. The starting material was CD4+ or CD8+ T cells sorted from blood, obtained in a trial of the OX40 agonist ivuxolimab. The receptors were gathered from an adult with an advanced solid tumor such as melanoma, head and neck, liver or kidney cancer.

The V gene is TRBV7-2, the J gene TRBJ1-3; D is perhaps TRBD1 (5 bases). Per germline, CDR1 SGHTA and CDR2 FQGNSA. V shed 1 base and J shed 1 base, with 11 bases lying between them. This CDR3 has 16 amino acids. The DNA of the CDR3 is TGTGCCAGCAGCTTAGAAGCAGGGTGGTCTGGAAACACCATATATTTT. This sequence encodes CASSLEAGWSGNTIYF.

The gene calls are TRBV7-3 and TRBJ2-1; D gene ambiguous. CDR1 SGHTA and CDR2 FQGTGA come from the germline V gene. The V end was cut by 7 bases, the J end by 8 bases, with 3 bases between. CDR3 length equals 9 residues. Here the CDR3 reads CASTYEQFF. The CDR3, as DNA: TGTGCCAGCACCTATGAGCAGTTCTTC.

This chain joins TRBV9 and TRBJ2-3; 9 bases agree with TRBD2. This CDR3 is 16 amino acids long. Trimming cost V 0 bases and J 4 bases; bases outside gene matches: 6. CDR1 and CDR2 from the germline V gene are SGDLS and YYNGEE. This CDR3 reads CASSVEAGGVADTQYF. In DNA form, the CDR3 reads TGTGCCAGCAGCGTAGAAGCGGGAGGTGTCGCAGATACGCAGTATTTT.